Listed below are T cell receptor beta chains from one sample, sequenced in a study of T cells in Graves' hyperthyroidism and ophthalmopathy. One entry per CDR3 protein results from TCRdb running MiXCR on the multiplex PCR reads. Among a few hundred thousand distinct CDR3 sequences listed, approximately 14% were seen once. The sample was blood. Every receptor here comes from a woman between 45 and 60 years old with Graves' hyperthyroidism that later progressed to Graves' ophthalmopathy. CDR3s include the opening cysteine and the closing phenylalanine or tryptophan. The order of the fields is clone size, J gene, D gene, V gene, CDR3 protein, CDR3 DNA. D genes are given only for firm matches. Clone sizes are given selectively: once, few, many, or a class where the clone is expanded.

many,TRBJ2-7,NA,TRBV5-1,CASSTTDSASDYEQYF,TGCGCCAGCAGCACAACCGACAGTGCTTCTGACTACGAGCAGTACTTC
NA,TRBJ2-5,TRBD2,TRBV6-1,CASSAGTSGPGETQYF,TGTGCCAGCAGTGCCGGGACTAGCGGGCCGGGTGAGACCCAGTACTTC
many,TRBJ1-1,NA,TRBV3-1,CASSQGYGGVSTEAFF,TGTGCCAGCAGCCAAGGGTACGGGGGAGTGAGCACTGAAGCTTTCTTT
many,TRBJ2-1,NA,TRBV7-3,CASSSPRERATGEQFF,TGTGCCAGCAGCTCGCCCCGGGAGAGGGCCACGGGGGAGCAGTTCTTC
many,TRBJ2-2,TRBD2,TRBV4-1,CASSQEALLASGTGELFF,TGCGCCAGCAGCCAAGAGGCGTTACTAGCGTCGGGCACCGGGGAGCTGTTTTTT
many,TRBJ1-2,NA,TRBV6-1,CASIAEPNLYGYTF,TGTGCCAGCATTGCCGAGCCCAACCTCTATGGCTACACCTTC
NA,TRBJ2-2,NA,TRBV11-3,CASSPSAGELFF,TGTGCCAGCAGCCCAAGCGCCGGGGAGCTGTTTTTT
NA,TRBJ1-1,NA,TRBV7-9,CASIFRGADTEAFF,TGTGCCAGCATATTCCGGGGGGCCGACACTGAAGCTTTCTTT
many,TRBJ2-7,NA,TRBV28,CASSSPGLDSSEQYF,TGTGCCAGCAGTTCGCCGGGACTGGATAGCTCTGAGCAGTACTTC
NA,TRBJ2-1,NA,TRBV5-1,CASQPDHTTVNEQFF,TGCGCCAGCCAACCGGACCATACTACAGTCAATGAGCAGTTCTTC
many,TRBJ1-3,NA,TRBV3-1,CASSRRPSGNTIYF,TGTGCCAGCAGCCGCCGACCCTCTGGAAACACCATATATTTT
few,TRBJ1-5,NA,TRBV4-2,CASSQDAGNSNQPQHF,TGTGCCAGCAGCCAAGATGCAGGGAATAGCAATCAGCCCCAGCATTTT
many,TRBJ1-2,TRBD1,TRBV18,CASSPPRGVSGYTF,TGTGCCAGCTCACCACCCAGGGGGGTCTCTGGCTACACCTTC
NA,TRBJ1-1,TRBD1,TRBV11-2,CASSEGGKATEAFF,TGTGCCAGCAGCGAAGGGGGCAAGGCGACTGAAGCTTTCTTT
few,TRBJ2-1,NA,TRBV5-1,CASSWVDAYDEQFF,TGCGCCAGCAGCTGGGTGGACGCCTACGATGAGCAGTTCTTC
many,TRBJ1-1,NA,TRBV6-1,CASSEIRGRATEAFF,TGTGCCAGCAGTGAAATCAGGGGACGGGCCACTGAAGCTTTCTTT
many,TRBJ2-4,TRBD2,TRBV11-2,CASSLVGGYNIQYF,TGTGCCAGCAGCTTAGTGGGAGGGTACAACATTCAGTACTTC
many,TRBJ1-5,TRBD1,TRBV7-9,CASSRTGAQPQHF,TGTGCCAGCAGCCGGACAGGTGCTCAGCCCCAGCATTTT
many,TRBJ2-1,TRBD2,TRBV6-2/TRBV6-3,CASSYFGTTEQFF,TGTGCCAGCAGTTACTTCGGGACTACCGAGCAGTTCTTC
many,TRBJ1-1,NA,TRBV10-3,CAISGTDPQATEAFF,TGTGCCATCAGTGGGACAGACCCCCAGGCCACTGAAGCTTTCTTT
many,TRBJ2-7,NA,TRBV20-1,CSATRGTVSEQYF,TGCAGTGCTACTCGGGGGACCGTCTCCGAGCAGTACTTC
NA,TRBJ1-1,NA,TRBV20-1,CSAWVRAEAFF,TGCAGTGCTTGGGTAAGGGCTGAAGCTTTCTTT
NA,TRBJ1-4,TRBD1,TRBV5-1,CATKEGAANEKLFF,TGCGCCACAAAGGAGGGGGCAGCTAATGAAAAACTGTTTTTT
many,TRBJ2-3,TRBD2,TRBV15,CATSSVGLADTDTQYF,TGTGCCACCAGCAGCGTCGGGCTAGCGGATACAGATACGCAGTATTTT
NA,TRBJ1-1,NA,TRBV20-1,CSARRGTNTEAFF,TGCAGTGCTAGGCGGGGAACGAACACTGAAGCTTTCTTT
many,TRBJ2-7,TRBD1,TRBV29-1,CSVAPEQGLEQYF,TGCAGCGTCGCTCCGGAACAGGGGCTCGAGCAGTACTTC
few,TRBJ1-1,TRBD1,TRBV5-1,CASSRDSTNTEAFF,TGCGCCAGCTCAAGGGACAGTACGAACACTGAAGCTTTCTTT
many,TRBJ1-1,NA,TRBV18,CASSPDGWNTEAFF,TGTGCCAGCTCACCGGACGGTTGGAACACTGAAGCTTTCTTT
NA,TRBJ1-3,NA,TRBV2,CASRQTGRNTIYF,TGTGCCAGCAGACAAACAGGGAGAAACACCATATATTTT
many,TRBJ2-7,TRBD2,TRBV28,CASSFRVAGVGYEQYF,TGTGCCAGCAGTTTTAGGGTAGCGGGAGTTGGCTACGAGCAGTACTTC
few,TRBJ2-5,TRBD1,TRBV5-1,CASHTPGQQETQYF,TGCGCCAGCCACACACCGGGACAGCAAGAGACCCAGTACTTC
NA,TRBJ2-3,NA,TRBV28,CASRPRDLSTDTQYF,TGTGCCAGCCGCCCCCGGGACTTGAGCACAGATACGCAGTATTTT
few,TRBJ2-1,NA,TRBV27,CASSLLGKRPLF,TGTGCCAGCAGTTTATTGGGGAAGAGGCCTCTCTTC
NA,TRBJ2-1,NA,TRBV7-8,CASSLHPSDIYNEQFF,TGTGCCAGCAGCCTGCATCCTTCGGACATCTACAATGAGCAGTTCTTC
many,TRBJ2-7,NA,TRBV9,CASSRASRSYEQYF,TGTGCCAGCAGCAGGGCTAGCCGGAGTTACGAGCAGTACTTC
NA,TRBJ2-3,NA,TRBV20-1,CSATGAGAADTQYF,TGCAGTGCTACGGGGGCAGGGGCAGCAGATACGCAGTATTTT
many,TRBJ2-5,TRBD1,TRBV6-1,CASTSGQGKETQYF,TGTGCCAGCACATCGGGACAGGGAAAAGAGACCCAGTACTTC
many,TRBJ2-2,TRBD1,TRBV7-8,CASSPFGDSNTGELFF,TGTGCCAGCAGCCCGTTTGGGGACAGTAACACCGGGGAGCTGTTTTTT
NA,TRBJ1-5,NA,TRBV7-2,CANSFSGSNQPQHF,TGTGCCAACAGCTTTAGTGGGAGCAATCAGCCCCAGCATTTT
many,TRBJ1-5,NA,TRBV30,CAWSVKAAQPQHF,TGTGCCTGGAGTGTGAAAGCTGCTCAGCCCCAGCATTTT
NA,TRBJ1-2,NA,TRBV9,CASSVGVAGTRYGYTF,TGTGCCAGCAGCGTAGGGGTGGCGGGGACGAGGTATGGCTACACCTTC
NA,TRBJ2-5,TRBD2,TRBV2,CASSGGLADQETQYF,TGTGCCAGCAGCGGGGGACTAGCGGACCAAGAGACCCAGTACTTC
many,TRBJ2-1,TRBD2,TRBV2,CASSVLASGYNEQFF,TGTGCCAGCAGTGTCTTGGCTAGCGGCTACAATGAGCAGTTCTTC
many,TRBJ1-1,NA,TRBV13,CASSSPGRRAEAFF,TGTGCCAGCAGCTCACCCGGGCGGAGGGCTGAAGCTTTCTTT
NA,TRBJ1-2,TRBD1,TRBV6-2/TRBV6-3,CASRWTGGTLRGYTF,TGTGCCAGCAGGTGGACAGGGGGCACCCTTAGAGGCTACACCTTC
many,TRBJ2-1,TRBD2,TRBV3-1,CASSQASGGNNEQFF,TGTGCCAGCAGCCAGGCTAGCGGGGGTAACAATGAGCAGTTCTTC
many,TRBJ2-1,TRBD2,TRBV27,CASRGTSGSSYNEQFF,TGTGCCAGCAGAGGGACTAGCGGGAGCTCCTACAATGAGCAGTTCTTC
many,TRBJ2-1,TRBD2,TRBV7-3,CASSSSGSLSEQFF,TGTGCCAGCAGCTCCAGCGGGAGCCTGAGTGAGCAGTTCTTC
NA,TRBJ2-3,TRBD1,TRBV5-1,CASTETGGVFPDTQYF,TGCGCCAGCACTGAGACAGGGGGGGTTTTTCCAGATACGCAGTATTTT